Listed below are T cell receptor beta chains from one sample, sequenced in a study of T cells after yellow fever vaccination. From the 5' RACE reads, TCRdb called clonotypes with MiXCR, one entry per CDR3 protein. The repertoire has about 350,000 distinct CDR3 sequences, less than 9.5% of them found once; the top ten carry 15% to 20%. This specimen consisted of PBMCs, obtained roughly 45 days after the first yellow fever vaccination. The receptors were sampled from a man aged 18 to 29 who received the YFV17D yellow fever vaccine. Both conserved end residues are part of each CDR3. A D gene is named only where the DNA matches it firmly. Rows may omit the clone size; those that give it use once, few, many or a size class.

- | TRBJ1-3 | TRBV4-2 | 14 | - | TGTGCCAGCAGCCAAGACAGGGGCCCCAACACCATATATTTT | CASSQDRGPNTIYF
- | TRBJ2-3 | TRBV20-1 | 15 | TRBD1 | TGCAGTGCTAGAGACCCAGGGGGCGTGAGAGATACGCAGTATTTT | CSARDPGGVRDTQYF
- | TRBJ1-4 | TRBV4-1 | 18 | - | TGCGCCAGCAGCCAAGGCCGGGCAATTTCAACAGCTAATGAAAAACTGTTTTTT | CASSQGRAISTANEKLFF
- | TRBJ2-5 | TRBV7-2 | 14 | - | TGTGCCAGCAGCGTATTTTCTAGCGAAGAGACCCAGTACTTC | CASSVFSSEETQYF
few | TRBJ2-7 | TRBV4-3 | 15 | - | TGCGCCAGCAGCCAAGGAATCGTACGCCCTTACGAGCAGTACTTC | CASSQGIVRPYEQYF
- | TRBJ2-1 | TRBV9 | 17 | TRBD2 | TGTGCCAGCAGCGTAGGGACTAGCGGGCGAAGTAGGTATGAGCAGTTCTTC | CASSVGTSGRSRYEQFF
- | TRBJ2-7 | TRBV7-2 | 15 | - | TGTGCCAGCAGCCCTACCCGGACAGAACACTACGAGCAGTACTTC | CASSPTRTEHYEQYF
- | TRBJ1-6 | TRBV18 | 14 | TRBD1 | TGTGCCAGCTCACCGACGGGACAGGATTCACCCCTCCACTTT | CASSPTGQDSPLHF
many | TRBJ2-3 | TRBV7-3 | 13 | TRBD2 | TGTGCCAGCAGCTTACGGGAGGCAGATACGCAGTATTTT | CASSLREADTQYF
few | TRBJ2-3 | TRBV29-1 | 12 | - | TGCAGCGTTGAGAGCAGCGGAGATACGCAGTATTTT | CSVESSGDTQYF
- | TRBJ1-2 | TRBV7-2 | 15 | - | TGTGCCAGCAGCGACCCGGTCCGGACTCACTATGGCTACACCTTC | CASSDPVRTHYGYTF
few | TRBJ2-7 | TRBV6-1 | 16 | - | TGTGCCAGCAGTCCACCCCGGAGGGGGAGGATCTACGAGCAGTACTTC | CASSPPRRGRIYEQYF
- | TRBJ2-1 | TRBV7-2 | 14 | TRBD2 | TGTGCCAGCAGTACTAGCGGGCTATACAATGAGCAGTTCTTC | CASSTSGLYNEQFF
few | TRBJ1-4 | TRBV23-1 | 17 | - | TGCGCCAGCAGTCAAGCCCCTCATGTGTGTCGTGGTGAAAAACTGTTTTTT | CASSQAPHVCRGEKLFF
many | TRBJ2-5 | TRBV11-2 | 16 | TRBD1 | TGTGCCAGCAGCACGAGGACAGGGGATTACCAAGAGACCCAGTACTTC | CASSTRTGDYQETQYF
few | TRBJ2-3 | TRBV21-1 | 15 | - | TGTGCCAGCACCTCGGACAGGGTTATTACAGATACGCAGTATTTT | CASTSDRVITDTQYF
- | TRBJ2-3 | TRBV20-1 | 14 | TRBD2 | TGCAGTGTTTGGAGCGGGGAACGCACAGATACGCAGTATTTT | CSVWSGERTDTQYF
few | TRBJ2-7 | TRBV6-4 | 12 | - | TGTGCCAGCAGTGACTCCACCTACGAGCAGTACTTC | CASSDSTYEQYF
- | TRBJ1-5 | TRBV19 | 13 | TRBD1 | TGTGCCAGTGGAACGACAGGGAATCAGCCCCAGCATTTT | CASGTTGNQPQHF
- | TRBJ1-5 | TRBV19 | 16 | - | TGTGCCAGTGTTTTAGGATCAGCTAATAGCAATCAGCCCCAGCATTTT | CASVLGSANSNQPQHF
few | TRBJ1-1 | TRBV28 | 14 | TRBD1 | TGTGCCAGCAGTTTATGGGACAGGGACACTGAAGCTTTCTTT | CASSLWDRDTEAFF
few | TRBJ2-5 | TRBV18 | 12 | - | TGTGCCAGCTCACGCCCACGAGAGACCCAGTACTTC | CASSRPRETQYF
few | TRBJ1-3 | TRBV14 | 16 | - | TGTGCCAGCAGCCCCTTGGGACGTGGGTACGGAAACACCATATATTTT | CASSPLGRGYGNTIYF
- | TRBJ1-1 | TRBV7-9 | 12 | - | TGTGCCAGCAGCAAAACAGACACTGAAGCTTTCTTT | CASSKTDTEAFF
few | TRBJ1-6 | TRBV27 | 14 | TRBD1 | TGTGCCAGCAGTCCCGGACAGGGAAGTTCACCCCTCCACTTT | CASSPGQGSSPLHF
many | TRBJ2-1 | TRBV11-2 | 12 | - | TGTGCCAGCAGACGATCCGGCGGGGAGCAGTTCTTC | CASRRSGGEQFF
few | TRBJ2-5 | TRBV5-1 | 15 | TRBD1 | TGCGCCAGCAGCCCGCCCAGAGGGGGCGGGGAGACCCAGTACTTC | CASSPPRGGGETQYF
- | TRBJ1-1 | TRBV15 | 14 | TRBD1 | TGTGCCACCAGCAATAGACAGGGACGCACTGAAGCTTTCTTT | CATSNRQGRTEAFF
few | TRBJ2-5 | TRBV11-2 | 15 | - | TGTGCCAGCACCAACACAGGGAGTTTGGAAGAGACCCAGTACTTC | CASTNTGSLEETQYF
few | TRBJ2-5 | TRBV18 | 14 | - | TGTGCCAGCTCGCCTACAGGGACCCAAGAGACCCAGTACTTC | CASSPTGTQETQYF
few | TRBJ2-1 | TRBV12-3/TRBV12-4 | 16 | TRBD2 | TGTGCCAGCAGTTTAGCGAGCGGGGGTCCAAACAATGAGCAGTTCTTC | CASSLASGGPNNEQFF